Shown below are 2 T cell receptor beta chains from a single sample sequenced in a study of T cell changes during pregnancy in multiple sclerosis. This table comes from immunoSEQ multiplex PCR, and its TCRdb copy is limited to in-frame clones, with some not included. The sample consists of fewer than 40,000 clones, around 92% of them appearing once. The specimen comprised CD4+ T cells from peripheral blood mononuclear cells, sampled in the second trimester of pregnancy. These receptors were taken from a female donor in good health, enrolled as a control in a pregnancy study.

CDR3 sequence reads: CASSGYRGQAFF. CDR3 sequence (DNA): TGTGCCAGCAGTGGATACAGGGGGCAAGCTTTCTTT. The J gene is TRBJ1-1, the V gene TRBV6-1, with TRBD1 matching 9 bases. Germline-derived CDR1 and CDR2 are MNHNS and SASEGT. V was clipped by 4 bases and J by 9 bases; unmatched bases: 3. The length of the CDR3 is 12 residues.

The chain couples TRBV9 to TRBJ2-5; TRBD2 matches 8 bases. With V trimmed by 3 bases and J by 2 bases, 3 bases remained unmatched. Germline lookup yields CDR1 SGDLS and CDR2 YYNGEE. The CDR3 covers 14 residues. The CDR3 spells CASSGTSRQETQYF. CDR3 bases: TGTGCCAGCAGCGGGACTAGCAGGCAAGAGACCCAGTACTTC.